The T cell receptor (beta chain) under discussion was sequenced for a study of T-cell reconstitution after alpha-beta-depleted transplantation in children. This clonotype showed up just a few times. Germline-derived CDR1 and CDR2 are KGHSH and LQKENI. This CDR3 comprises 17 residues. Losses at the gene ends were 6 bases for V and 4 bases for J; bases not matched to a gene: 16. Preparation of the TCRbeta library was carried out with unique molecular identifiers. TCRdb passed the PCR reads through MiXCR, listing each CDR3 protein once. The sample lists approximately 400,000 distinct CDR3 sequences; approximately 10% were seen once.

Source: PBMCs from the stem cell graft donor, taken from the stem cell graft. The clonotype was recovered from a human donor who donated a stem cell graft to a child with acute myeloid leukemia. J is TRBJ1-2 and V is TRBV18; 8 nucleotides line up with TRBD1. CDR3 DNA: TGTGCCAGCTCGCCATCTTTGGAAACAGGGGGAAGCTATGGCTACACCTTC. Translation gives CASSPSLETGGSYGYTF.